These 7 T cell receptor beta chains share one sample of origin, sequenced in a study of blood T cell repertoires in COVID-19 (dated by TCRdb to the early 2020s). Library preparation was by the immunoSEQ multiplex PCR assay. This immuneACCESS table, as held by TCRdb, lists in-frame sequences with V and J called but not all clones. Of the missing ones, under half trace to an unresolved V gene in checked studies; the others have no known cause. This sample gives about 35,000 clones in total; 70% to 90% of them show up just once. The ten largest clones capture about 9.1% of the sample. The sequencing input was peripheral blood. Receptors originate from a man between 60 and 75 years old in a cohort sampled during active COVID-19.

The chain is built from TRBV13 and TRBJ2-1; TRBD2 agrees at 10 bases. Germline V gene lookup returns CDR1 PRHDT and CDR2 FYEKMQ (reference sequence). CDR3 length: 21 residues. Germline trimming cut 2 bases from V and 0 bases from J; bases unmatched to any gene: 16. The CDR3: CASSLSPGLAEDSSSYNEQFF. CDR3 DNA: TGTGCCAGCAGCTTAAGTCCAGGACTAGCGGAAGACTCGAGCTCCTACAATGAGCAGTTCTTC.

The rearrangement joins TRBV4-1 to TRBJ1-2, with 9 bases matching TRBD1. V was pared by 0 bases and J by 6 bases, with 8 bases of the junction left unmatched. CDR3 size: 16 residues. The germline V gene has CDR1 MGHRA and CDR2 YSYEKL. The CDR3 coding sequence is TGCGCCAGCAGCCAAGATGTTGTTGGGACAGGGAATGGCTACACCTTC. Translation: CASSQDVVGTGNGYTF.

This clone was counted a few times. The V call is TRBV6-4, the J call TRBJ2-1, with D tentatively TRBD2 (6 bases). The CDR3 is 15 residues long. Germline-derived CDR1 and CDR2 are MRHNA and SNTAGT. V lost 6 bases and J lost 9, with 21 bases in between. CDR3 nucleotide sequence: TGTGCCAGCAGCCCGACTAGTCAGGGAATTGGTGAGCAGTTCTTC. As protein: CASSPTSQGIGEQFF.

This clone was seen only a few times. This sequence joins TRBV19 and TRBJ1-2; possibly TRBD1 for D (6 bases). The V gene lost 6 bases and the J gene lost 4 bases, with 12 bases spanning the gap. CDR1 is LNHDA, CDR2 SQIVND, per germline (reference sequence). There are 13 residues in the CDR3. The CDR3 loop reads CASSLDSFYGYTF. The CDR3 nucleotides read TGTGCCAGTAGCCTGGACAGCTTCTATGGCTACACCTTC.

The genes are TRBV6-1 and TRBJ1-1, with 7 bases aligning to TRBD1. Germline CDR1 MNHNS, CDR2 SASEGT. J was trimmed by 1 base and V by 3 bases; bases with no gene match: 5. There are 15 residues in the CDR3. The CDR3 protein is CASSETGIRNTEAFF. In DNA, the CDR3 is TGTGCCAGCAGTGAGACAGGGATACGGAACACTGAAGCTTTCTTT.

The chain couples TRBV9 to TRBJ1-3; D call uncertain. From germline, CDR1 is SGDLS and CDR2 YYNGEE. CDR3 length: 14 residues. The V and J ends lost 1 base and 1 base respectively, with 6 bases between them. The CDR3 nucleotides read TGTGCCAGCAGCGTACCTCCTTCTGGAAACACCATATATTTT. This codes for CASSVPPSGNTIYF.

The chain joins TRBV7-6 to TRBJ2-5, with a tentative D call TRBD2 (6 bases). The germline V gene encodes CDR1 SGHVS and CDR2 FNYEAQ. The CDR3 extends over 15 amino acids. V lost 1 base, J lost 4 bases, and 13 bases lay in between. CDR3 in DNA: TGTGCCAGCAGCTTAGTGGCGGGACCCCGAGAGACCCAGTACTTC. Its translation is CASSLVAGPRETQYF.